This T cell receptor beta chain was obtained from a study of shared clonotypes between healthy human individuals. Findings and limits, study-wide: The sampled material consisted only of blood, and tissue repertoires are likely to differ. Memory subsets generally showed smaller estimated richness than naive subsets did.

Naivety among CD8 cells was defined by CD45RO negativity and positive CCR7 selection, thereby excluding terminally differentiated effector memory CD45RA+ cells. For each subset, genomic DNA was distributed in equal portions over several immunoSEQ plates. Sequencing used immunoSEQ multiplex PCR; TCRdb keeps in-frame clones, though not all of them. Among 1.5 million to 2.5 million clones listed, about 95% were seen once. Germline V CDR1 and CDR2: GTSNPN, SVGIG (reference sequence). This CDR3 region has 14 residues. The V end lost 0 bases, the J end lost 5 bases, and 13 bases lay between the germline ends. For this clone: The antigen is unknown.

Sequences were obtained from naive CD8+ T cells sorted from blood. J is TRBJ2-5 and V is TRBV30; D uncertain. The TCR was taken from a man between 18 and 29 years old in good health. The CDR3 nucleotides read TGTGCCTGGAGTGTAGTCAATCATGGGGAGACCCAGTACTTC. Translation gives CAWSVVNHGETQYF.